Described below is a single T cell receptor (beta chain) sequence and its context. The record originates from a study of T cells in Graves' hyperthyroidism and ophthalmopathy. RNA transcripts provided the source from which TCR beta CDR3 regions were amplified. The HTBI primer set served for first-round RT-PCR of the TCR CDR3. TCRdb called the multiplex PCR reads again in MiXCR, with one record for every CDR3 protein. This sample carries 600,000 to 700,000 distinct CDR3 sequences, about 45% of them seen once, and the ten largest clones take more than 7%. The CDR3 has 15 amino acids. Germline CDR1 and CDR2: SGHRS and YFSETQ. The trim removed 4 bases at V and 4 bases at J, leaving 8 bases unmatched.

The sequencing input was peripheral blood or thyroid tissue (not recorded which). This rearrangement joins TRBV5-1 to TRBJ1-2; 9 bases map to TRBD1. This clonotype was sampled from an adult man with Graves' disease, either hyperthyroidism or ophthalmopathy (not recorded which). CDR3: CASSPGQGVGYGYTF. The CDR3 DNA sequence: TGCGCCAGCAGCCCGGGACAGGGTGTTGGCTATGGCTACACCTTC.